This TCR beta chain was captured by sequencing in a study of neurological immune-mediated disorders (dated 2019 in TCRdb). About the full investigation: Using UMI-based sequencing, the study compared peripheral blood TCR-beta repertoires from patients with HTLV-I-associated myelopathy (HAM/TSP), patients with multiple sclerosis, and healthy controls. The cohort included about 70 subjects: approximately 14 with HAM/TSP, roughly 34 with multiple sclerosis, and around 20 healthy controls. Each longitudinal HAM/TSP and healthy donor was sampled at 3 time-points spaced at about 3-40 month intervals. Alongside PBMC samples, the set of about 97 TCR-beta libraries contained longitudinal samples, technical triplicates, and paired CD4+ and CD8+ T-cell subsets that had been sorted. What the work shows at the level of the full study, not this receptor alone: TCR clonal expansion was highest in HAM/TSP patients and lowest in MS patients, with MS patients falling below even healthy controls. No identical CDR3 amino acid sequences were found to be shared among expanded clones across subjects, suggesting that TCR-beta repertoires were private in all groups.

A note on this clonotype: Its antigen is still unknown. At one of its ends the junction is not consistent with the germline gene, which may arise from a read error.

cDNA was synthesized by template-switch 5'RACE using a primer with a 10-nucleotide random unique molecular identifier that tagged each TCR transcript. Every sequencing run yielded over 190 million TCR-beta sequences covering 15-18 subjects. The RNeasy kit was used for extraction of total RNA. The KAPA Real-time Library Amplification kit was used to amplify TCR-beta VDJ regions with primers for the TCR constant region and the 5'RACE anchor. A first PCR added sample indexes and Illumina adaptors, and a second PCR then raised library yield. After Ampure bead purification, the TCR product of roughly 650 bp was size-selected on a 2% E-gel SizeSelection system. Before pooling, library quality was checked on a Bioanalyzer, concentration was measured with Qubit, and libraries were quantified with the Kapa Library Quantification kit. Libraries were sequenced paired-end 2 x 150 bp on an Illumina HiSeq 2500. To increase sequence diversity, about 25-31% phiX was spiked into each library pool. Per the original workflow: Quality-filtered reads were processed with the UMI-based MiGEC pipeline, and over 80% of raw TCR sequences were removed by the MiGEC pipeline during error correction. VDJ genes were aligned to IMGT germline references, and each clonotype was defined by a unique CDR3 amino acid sequence together with V-J genes. VDJtools evaluated clonal expansion, Shannon diversity and CDR3 relatedness (CalcPairwiseDistances, ClusterSamples); CLCbio workbench built phylogenetic trees. Expanded clones were defined as having at least 8 unique UMIs, based on coefficient-of-variation modelling across technical triplicates. The public reads were run again by TCRdb, first through fastp at Q25 and then through MiXCR, and only productive beta chains were kept. Rows matching on CDR3 protein sequence are summarized as one entry with the most common DNA and genes. These V and J calls rely on TCRdb rather than the paper's analysis. For this sample the table gives some 49,000 distinct CDR3 sequences, of which more than 8.5% were detected only once. The ten largest make up more than 1.5% of the sample.

This specimen's time point label, per the study, means: longitudinal time-point 1 (baseline). Blood bank volunteers in Maryland, USA served as the healthy controls. Libraries from unsorted PBMCs were made from 2 million PBMCs kept in RNAlater at -80 degrees C until RNA extraction. Peripheral blood underwent Ficoll-Hypaque density gradient centrifugation to isolate PBMCs, which were then cryopreserved in liquid nitrogen. According to the germline V gene, CDR1 reads MNHEY and CDR2 reads SVGEGT. The CDR3 spans 13 residues, from the cysteine through the phenylalanine. Of all the DNA, just the CDR3 is kept, 39 bases in frame from base 1.

The rearranged segments are TRBV6-2 or TRBV6-3 and TRBJ2-5, with no confidently assigned D gene. The sequencing sample was made of PBMCs. The sequence was obtained from a woman in her forties in good health. The nucleotide sequence is TGTGCTAGCAGTTACCCGGACCAAGAGACCCAGTACTTC. Its product reads: CASSYPDQETQYF.